This TCR beta chain was documented in a study of read filtering for tumor transcriptome and immune sequencing. For the study at large: Mean patient age was approximately 66 years, range roughly 40 to 80; around 16 male, over twelve female. TCR-mapped reads were about 3.5 to 10.27 million with IR-seq versus roughly 75 to 1,400 with RNA-seq. Transcriptome libraries were built from DNase-treated RNA.

This clonotype was recorded many times. The library was built from 400 ng RNA with molecular barcoded adaptors for alpha/delta and beta/gamma chains. TCRdb re-called the reads with MiXCR, one entry per CDR3 protein. The table lists 120,000 or so distinct CDR3 sequences, around 13% of them singletons. Germline lookup yields CDR1 SGHRS and CDR2 YFSETQ. The CDR3 contains 15 residues. V lost 3 bases, J lost 8 bases, and 9 bases stayed unmatched. At the time of active disease, bone marrow was collected from every patient. The sequenced material came from a population of CD138-negative cells sorted from bone marrow. The V gene is TRBV5-1, the J gene TRBJ2-1; 9 bases align to TRBD1. The origin of this receptor is a donor at least 40 years old with multiple myeloma. CDR3 in DNA: TGCGCCAGCAGCTCCGGGACAGGGTCATCGGATGAGCAGTTCTTC. This encodes CASSSGTGSSDEQFF. Full variable domain (outside the CDR3, taken from reference TRBV5-1 and TRBJ2-1): KAGVTQTPRYLIKTRGQQVTLSCSPISGHRSVSWYQQTPGQGLQFLFEYFSETQRNKGNFPGRFSGRQFSNSRSEMNVSTLELGDSALYLCASSSGTGSSDEQFFGPGTRLTVL.